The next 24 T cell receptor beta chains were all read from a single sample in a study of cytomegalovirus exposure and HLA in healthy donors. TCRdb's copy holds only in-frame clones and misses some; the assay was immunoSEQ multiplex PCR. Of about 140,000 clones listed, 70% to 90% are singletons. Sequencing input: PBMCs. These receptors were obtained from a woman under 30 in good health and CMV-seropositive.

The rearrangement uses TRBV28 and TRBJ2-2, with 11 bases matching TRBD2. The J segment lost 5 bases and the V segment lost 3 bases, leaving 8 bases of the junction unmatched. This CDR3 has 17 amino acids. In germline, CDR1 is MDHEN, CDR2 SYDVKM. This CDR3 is CASSLVAGGPGTGELFF. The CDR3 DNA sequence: TGTGCCAGCAGTTTGGTAGCGGGAGGGCCGGGAACCGGGGAGCTGTTTTTT.

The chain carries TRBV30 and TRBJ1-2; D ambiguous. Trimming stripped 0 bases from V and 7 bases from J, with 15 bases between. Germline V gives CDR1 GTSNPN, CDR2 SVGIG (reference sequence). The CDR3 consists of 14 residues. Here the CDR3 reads CAWSVLATDLGYTF. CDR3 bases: TGTGCCTGGAGTGTATTAGCGACCGATCTTGGCTACACCTTC.

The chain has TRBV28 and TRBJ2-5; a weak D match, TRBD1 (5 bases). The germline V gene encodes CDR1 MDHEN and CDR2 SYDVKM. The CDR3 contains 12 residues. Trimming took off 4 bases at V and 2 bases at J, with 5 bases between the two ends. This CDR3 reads CASSWTQETQYF. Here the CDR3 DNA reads TGTGCCAGCAGTTGGACACAAGAGACCCAGTACTTC.

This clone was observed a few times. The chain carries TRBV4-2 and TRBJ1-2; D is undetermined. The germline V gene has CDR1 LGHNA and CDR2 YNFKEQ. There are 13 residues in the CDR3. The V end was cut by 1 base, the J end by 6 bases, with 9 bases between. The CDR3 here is CASSQVGEDGYTF. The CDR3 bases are TGTGCCAGCAGCCAAGTGGGAGAGGATGGCTACACCTTC.

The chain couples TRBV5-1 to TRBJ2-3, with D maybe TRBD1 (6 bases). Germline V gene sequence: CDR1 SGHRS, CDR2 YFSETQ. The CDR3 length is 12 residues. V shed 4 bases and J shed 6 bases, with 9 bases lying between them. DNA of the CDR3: TGCGCCAGCAGCACTGGACAGGATACGCAGTATTTT. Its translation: CASSTGQDTQYF. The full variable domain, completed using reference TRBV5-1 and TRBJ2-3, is KAGVTQTPRYLIKTRGQQVTLSCSPISGHRSVSWYQQTPGQGLQFLFEYFSETQRNKGNFPGRFSGRQFSNSRSEMNVSTLELGDSALYLCASSTGQDTQYFGPGTRLTVL.

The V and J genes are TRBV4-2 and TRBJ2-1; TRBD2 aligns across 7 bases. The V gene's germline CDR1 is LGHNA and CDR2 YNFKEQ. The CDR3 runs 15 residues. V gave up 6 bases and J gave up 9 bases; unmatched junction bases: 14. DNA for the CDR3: TGTGCCAGCAGAGAACAGTCAGCGGGAAGGAGTGAGCAGTTCTTC. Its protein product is CASREQSAGRSEQFF.

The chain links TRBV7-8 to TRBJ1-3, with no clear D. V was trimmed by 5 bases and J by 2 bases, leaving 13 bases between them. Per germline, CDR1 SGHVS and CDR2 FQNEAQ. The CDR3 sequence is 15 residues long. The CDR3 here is CASSPVALPGNTIYF. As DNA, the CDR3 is TGTGCCAGCAGCCCGGTTGCCTTACCTGGAAACACCATATATTTT.

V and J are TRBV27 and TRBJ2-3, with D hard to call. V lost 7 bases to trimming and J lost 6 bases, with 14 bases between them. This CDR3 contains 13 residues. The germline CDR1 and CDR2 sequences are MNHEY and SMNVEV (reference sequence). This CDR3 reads CASTPRSADTQYF. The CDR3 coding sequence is TGTGCCAGCACCCCCCGCTCCGCGGATACGCAGTATTTT.

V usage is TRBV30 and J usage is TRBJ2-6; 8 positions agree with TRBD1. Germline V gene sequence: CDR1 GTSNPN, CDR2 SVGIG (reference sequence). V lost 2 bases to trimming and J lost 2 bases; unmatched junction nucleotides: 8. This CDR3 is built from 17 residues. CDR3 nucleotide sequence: TGTGCCTGGAGTACAGGGGGTAGCGGTCCTGGGGCCAACGTCCTGACTTTC. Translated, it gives CAWSTGGSGPGANVLTF.

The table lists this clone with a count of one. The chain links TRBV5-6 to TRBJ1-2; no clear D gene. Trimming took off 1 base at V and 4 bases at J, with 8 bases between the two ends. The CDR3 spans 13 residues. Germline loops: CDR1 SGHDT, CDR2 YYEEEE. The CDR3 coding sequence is TGTGCCAGCAGCTTGTCGCAGGCCTATGGCTACACCTTC. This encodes CASSLSQAYGYTF.

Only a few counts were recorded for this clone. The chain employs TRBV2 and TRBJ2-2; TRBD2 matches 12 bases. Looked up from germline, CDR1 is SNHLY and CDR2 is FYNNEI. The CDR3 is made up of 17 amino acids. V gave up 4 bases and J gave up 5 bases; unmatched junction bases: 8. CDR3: CASSGSTSGRGTGELFF. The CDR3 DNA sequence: TGTGCCAGCAGTGGGTCGACTAGCGGGAGAGGTACCGGGGAGCTGTTTTTT.

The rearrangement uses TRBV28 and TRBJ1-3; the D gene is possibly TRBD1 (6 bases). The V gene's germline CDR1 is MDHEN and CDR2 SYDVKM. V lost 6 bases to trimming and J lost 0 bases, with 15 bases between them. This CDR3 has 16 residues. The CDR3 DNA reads TGTGCCAGCAGCCCCCACACAGGGACCTCTGGAAACACCATATATTTT. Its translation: CASSPHTGTSGNTIYF.

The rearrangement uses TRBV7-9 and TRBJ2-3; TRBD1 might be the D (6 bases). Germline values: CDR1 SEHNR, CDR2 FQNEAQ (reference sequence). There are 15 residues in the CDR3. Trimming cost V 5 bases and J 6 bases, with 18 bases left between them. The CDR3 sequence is CASSPLGTIRDTQYF. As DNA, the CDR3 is TGTGCCAGCAGCCCACTCGGGACAATTCGGGATACGCAGTATTTT.

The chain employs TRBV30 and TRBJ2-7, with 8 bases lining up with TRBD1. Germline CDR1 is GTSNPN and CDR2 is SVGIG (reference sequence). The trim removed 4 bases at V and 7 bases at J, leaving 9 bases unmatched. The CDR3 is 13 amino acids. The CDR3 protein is CAWNREQGGEQYF. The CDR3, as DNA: TGTGCCTGGAATAGGGAACAGGGGGGTGAGCAGTACTTC.

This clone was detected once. CDR3 in amino acids: CASRHTGGAEFF. The CDR3 DNA is TGTGCCAGTCGACATACGGGGGGCGCGGAGTTCTTC. The chain employs TRBV11-2 and TRBJ2-1; maybe TRBD2 (7 bases). Germline-derived CDR1 and CDR2 are SGHAT and FQNNGV. The CDR3 is made up of 12 amino acids. V lost 9 bases to trimming and J lost 14 bases, with 20 bases between them.

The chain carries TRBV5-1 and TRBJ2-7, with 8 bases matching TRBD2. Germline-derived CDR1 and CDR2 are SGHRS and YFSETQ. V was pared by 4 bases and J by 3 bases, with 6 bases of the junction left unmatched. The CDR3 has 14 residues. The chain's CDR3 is CASSITSGNYEQYF. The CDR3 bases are TGCGCCAGCAGCATTACTAGCGGAAACTACGAGCAGTACTTC. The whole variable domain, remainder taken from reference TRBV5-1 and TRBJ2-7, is KAGVTQTPRYLIKTRGQQVTLSCSPISGHRSVSWYQQTPGQGLQFLFEYFSETQRNKGNFPGRFSGRQFSNSRSEMNVSTLELGDSALYLCASSITSGNYEQYFGPGTRLTVT.

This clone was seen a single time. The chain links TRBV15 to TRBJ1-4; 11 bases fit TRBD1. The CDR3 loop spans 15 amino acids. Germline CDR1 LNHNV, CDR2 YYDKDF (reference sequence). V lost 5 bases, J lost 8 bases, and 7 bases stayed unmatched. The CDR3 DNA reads TGTGCCACCAGCCCCCGGACAGGGGGCGAGGAAAAACTGTTTTTT. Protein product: CATSPRTGGEEKLFF.

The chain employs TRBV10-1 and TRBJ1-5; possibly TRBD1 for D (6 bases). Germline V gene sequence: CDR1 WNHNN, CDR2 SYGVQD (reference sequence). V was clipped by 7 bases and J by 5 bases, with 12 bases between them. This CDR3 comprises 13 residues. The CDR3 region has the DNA TGCGCCAGCATGGCAGGGGTTGATCAGCCCCAGCATTTT. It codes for CASMAGVDQPQHF.

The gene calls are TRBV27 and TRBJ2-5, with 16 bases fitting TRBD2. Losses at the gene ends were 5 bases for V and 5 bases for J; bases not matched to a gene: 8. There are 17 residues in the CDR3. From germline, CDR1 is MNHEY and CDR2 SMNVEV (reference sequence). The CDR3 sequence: CASSLGTSGGAWETQYF. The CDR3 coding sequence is TGTGCCAGCAGTCTCGGGACTAGCGGGGGGGCCTGGGAGACCCAGTACTTC.

DNA of the CDR3: TGCGCCAGCAGTCAGGGGCCCCACCAAAGCTCTGGGGCCAACGTCCTGACTTTC. This codes for CASSQGPHQSSGANVLTF. The chain recombines TRBV5-1 with TRBJ2-6; tentatively, D is TRBD1 (6 bases). The length of the CDR3 is 18 residues. V lost 5 bases and J 0 bases, leaving 18 bases between the germline ends. Germline CDR1 and CDR2: SGHRS and YFSETQ. Together with reference TRBV5-1 and TRBJ2-6, the CDR3 gives the full variable domain: KAGVTQTPRYLIKTRGQQVTLSCSPISGHRSVSWYQQTPGQGLQFLFEYFSETQRNKGNFPGRFSGRQFSNSRSEMNVSTLELGDSALYLCASSQGPHQSSGANVLTFGAGSRLTVL.

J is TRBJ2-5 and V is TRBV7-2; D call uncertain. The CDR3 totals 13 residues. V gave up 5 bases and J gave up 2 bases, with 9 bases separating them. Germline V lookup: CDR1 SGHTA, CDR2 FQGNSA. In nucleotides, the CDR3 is TGTGCCAGCAGCCCGGAGCTGCAAGAGACCCAGTACTTC. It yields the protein CASSPELQETQYF.

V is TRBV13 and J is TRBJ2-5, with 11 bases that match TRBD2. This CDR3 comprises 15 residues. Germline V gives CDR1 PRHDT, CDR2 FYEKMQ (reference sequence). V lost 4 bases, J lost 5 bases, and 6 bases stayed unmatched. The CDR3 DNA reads TGTGCCAGCAGCTCTAGCGGGGGGTATATGGAGACCCAGTACTTC. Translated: CASSSSGGYMETQYF.

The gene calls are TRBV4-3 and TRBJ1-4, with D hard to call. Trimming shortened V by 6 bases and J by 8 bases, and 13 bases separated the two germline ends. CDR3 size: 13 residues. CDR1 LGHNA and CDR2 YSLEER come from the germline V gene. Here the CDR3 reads CASSTLDGEKLFF. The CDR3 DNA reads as TGCGCCAGCAGTACGCTAGATGGGGAAAAACTGTTTTTT.

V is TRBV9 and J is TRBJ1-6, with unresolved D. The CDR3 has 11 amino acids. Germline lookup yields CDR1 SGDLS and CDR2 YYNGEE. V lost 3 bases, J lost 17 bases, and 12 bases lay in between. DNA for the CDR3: TGTGCCAGCAGCGGGTCAGGAAGAATCCACTTT. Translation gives CASSGSGRIHF.